These 11 T cell receptor beta chains originate from one sample sequenced in a study of T cells in women clearing cervical HPV infection. Method: immunoSEQ multiplex PCR; TCRdb's copy keeps in-frame clones and lacks some. Listed are some 37,000 clones; roughly 4% falls within the top ten. The sample consisted of blood buffy coat. These receptors were collected from a woman aged 18-69 years with a cervical HPV16 infection that either progressed to CIN3+ or cleared (not recorded which).

On this clone: The missing CDR3 end, 3 residues past where the read stops, is filled in from the germline J gene. The chain is built from TRBV6-4 and TRBJ2-4, with TRBD1 matching 7 bases. The V gene's germline CDR1 is MRHNA and CDR2 SNTAGT. The CDR3 extends over 13 amino acids. CDR3 protein: CASSDSPGGGQYF. CDR3 bases read: TGTGCCAGCAGTGACTCGCCAGGGGGTGGT.

Regarding this clone: Sequencing ends 3 residues short of the CDR3 end; the germline J gene provides the rest. V and J are TRBV2 and TRBJ1-6, with D possibly matching TRBD1 (6 bases). The CDR3 consists of 14 residues. Looked up from germline, CDR1 is SNHLY and CDR2 is FYNNEI. Trimming removed 6 bases from V and 9 bases from J, with 15 bases in between. The covered CDR3 bases are TGTGCCAGCAGGTTGATCCCACAGGGTTCACCC. This translates into CASRLIPQGSP. The entire CDR3 is CASRLIPQGSPLHF.

As regards this clone: Coverage ceases 3 residues before the CDR3 finishes, and the germline J gene fills in the end. The chain joins TRBV20-1 to TRBJ2-3; maybe TRBD1 (6 bases). Germline V lookup: CDR1 DFQATT, CDR2 SNEGSKA (reference sequence). The CDR3 runs 15 residues. Trimming removed 3 bases at V and 3 bases at J, with 16 bases between. The sequenced CDR3 bases are TGCAGTGCTAGTCCCCAGGGGCCGGCGACAGATACG. Amino acids: CSASPQGPATDT. The whole CDR3 sequence is CSASPQGPATDTQYF.

In the case of this clone: The read ends 3 residues before the CDR3 terminus; that terminus is restored from the germline J gene. The rearrangement uses TRBV12-3 or TRBV12-4 and TRBJ2-2, with D possibly matching TRBD1 (6 bases). V lost 6 bases and J lost 1, with 9 bases in between. CDR3 length: 14 residues. The CDR3 protein is CASRRTENTGELFF. The sequenced part of the CDR3 DNA is TGTGCCAGCAGGCGGACAGAGAACACCGGGGAG.

As concerns this clone: The CDR3 end is not reached by the read, which stops 3 residues before it; the germline J gene fills it in. V gene TRBV7-2 combines with J gene TRBJ2-7; D possibly corresponds to TRBD2 (5 bases). The germline V and J ends were trimmed by 4 bases and 0 bases, with 13 bases remaining between them. The CDR3 has 15 amino acids. The germline gives CDR1 SGHTA, CDR2 FQGNSA. CDR3 bases read: TGTGCCAGCAGCTCGCGGGCGCTTAGCTCCTACGAG. Its protein is CASSSRALSSYE. The full CDR3 is CASSSRALSSYEQYF.

CDR3 DNA (partial): TGCGCCAGCAGTCAGGAGACCCGGGACAGGGGATCGATGAACACTGAA. This sequence encodes CASSQETRDRGSMNTE. In full, the CDR3 reads CASSQETRDRGSMNTEAFF. The V gene is TRBV23-1, the J gene TRBJ1-1; 10 nucleotides align to TRBD1. The read is 3 residues too short to cover the CDR3 end, so that end is filled in from the germline J gene. TRBV23-1 is noted as an ORF with a role that remains uncertain. Trimming removed 3 bases from V and 0 bases from J; junction bases left unmatched: 13. The CDR3 spans 19 residues.

Details on this clone: The CDR3 goes on 3 residues after the read ends, and that part is filled in from the germline J gene. This sequence joins TRBV6-2 or TRBV6-3 and TRBJ2-1; D call uncertain. V gave up 6 bases and J gave up 8 bases, with 17 bases separating them. This CDR3 spans 14 amino acids. Germline V gene lookup returns CDR1 MNHEY and CDR2 SVGEGT. CDR3 protein: CASSLSVGADEQFF. Partial CDR3 DNA: TGTGCCAGCAGCCTCTCTGTGGGTGCGGATGAG.

Remarks on this clone: The read halts 3 residues ahead of the CDR3 end, with the missing end drawn from the germline J gene. V and J are TRBV19 and TRBJ2-7; 9 bases are a match to TRBD2. The length of the CDR3 is 15 residues. J gave up 4 bases and V 1 base, and 5 bases lay outside the gene matches. Looked up from germline, CDR1 is LNHDA and CDR2 is SQIVND (reference sequence). The CDR3 bases that were read are TGTGCCAGTAGTATAGGCGGGAGGGCCGGATACGAG. As protein: CASSIGGRAGYE. Given in full, the CDR3 is CASSIGGRAGYEQYF. The full variable domain, in which reference TRBV19 and TRBJ2-7 provide the parts outside the CDR3, is DGGITQSPKYLFRKEGQNVTLSCEQNLNHDAMYWYRQDPGQGLRLIYYSQIVNDFQKGDIAEGYSVSREKKESFPLTVTSAQKNPTAFYLCASSIGGRAGYEQYFGPGTRLTVT.

With respect to this clone: Coverage ceases 3 residues before the CDR3 finishes, and the germline J gene fills in the end. The chain is built from TRBV9 and TRBJ1-3; D unresolved. Per the germline V gene, CDR1 is SGDLS and CDR2 is YYNGEE. The ends were cut back, 0 bases at V and 3 bases at J, with 4 bases in the middle. This CDR3 has 13 residues. Incomplete CDR3 DNA: TGTGCCAGCAGCGTAGGAGGTGGAAACACC. Translation: CASSVGGGNT. The whole CDR3 protein is CASSVGGGNTIYF.

In regard to this clone: The read falls 3 residues short of the CDR3 end, and the missing part is taken from the germline J gene. Within the sample, other DNA sequences also encode this same CDR3. The rearrangement uses TRBV7-3 and TRBJ2-7; 15 positions match TRBD2. V was pared by 0 bases and J by 4 bases, with 4 bases of the junction left unmatched. Germline loops: CDR1 SGHTA, CDR2 FQGTGA. The CDR3 has 17 amino acids. The CDR3 sequence is CASSLTGTSGGPYEQYF. CDR3 DNA, as far as it was read: TGTGCCAGCAGCTTAACTGGGACTAGCGGGGGGCCTTACGAG.

On this clone: From the germline J gene comes the end of the CDR3, since the read stops 3 residues before it. The V call is TRBV7-9, the J call TRBJ1-1, with D possibly being TRBD1 (5 bases). Germline V lookup: CDR1 SEHNR, CDR2 FQNEAQ (reference sequence). This CDR3 has 12 amino acids. The sequenced CDR3 bases are TGTGCCAGCAGCCACCCGGGGGGGACG. Protein: CASSHPGGT. Given in full, the CDR3 is CASSHPGGTAFF. Full variable domain (missing parts from reference TRBV7-9 and TRBJ1-1): DTGVSQNPRHKITKRGQNVTFRCDPISEHNRLYWYRQTLGQGPEFLTYFQNEAQLEKSRLLSDRFSAERPKGSFSTLEIQRTEQGDSAMYLCASSHPGGTAFFGQGTRLTVV.